The TCR beta chain described here comes from a study of PD-1 blockade in classical Hodgkin lymphoma. Only in-frame clones appear in the TCRdb table, and some are missing; sequencing was by immunoSEQ multiplex PCR. The data contain some 150,000 clones, about four fifths of them singletons. After autologous stem cell transplantation all patients relapsed, and prior brentuximab vedotin exposure differed between cohorts. In germline, CDR1 is SGDLS, CDR2 YYNGEE. Trimming took off 4 bases at V and 5 bases at J, with 15 bases between the two ends. The CDR3 has 14 residues. V is TRBV9 and J is TRBJ1-2; D ambiguous. This TCR came from a human donor with classical Hodgkin lymphoma. The sample consisted of peripheral blood mononuclear cells (PBMCs), taken before the second cycle of nivolumab. CDR3 amino acids: CASSQDGQIYGYTF. As DNA, the CDR3 is TGTGCCAGCAGCCAAGACGGCCAGATATATGGCTACACCTTC.